Included here is one TCR beta chain sequence, with context. TCR beta CDR3 sequences were amplified from RNA transcripts. Using the HTBI primer set, a first-round RT-PCR was run on the TCR CDR3. TCRdb redid the calling of the multiplex PCR reads with MiXCR, one entry per CDR3 protein. This sample has 500,000 to 800,000 distinct CDR3 sequences; 45% occur once, and the top ten carry about 7%. This sample is part of a study of T cells in Graves' hyperthyroidism and ophthalmopathy. The CDR3 totals 19 residues. CDR1 is SGHRS and CDR2 is YFSETQ in the germline V gene. Trimming removed 4 bases from V and 3 bases from J; junction bases left unmatched: 16.

The clonotype originates from an adult man with Graves' disease, either hyperthyroidism or ophthalmopathy (not recorded which). The sequenced material came from peripheral blood or thyroid tissue (not recorded which). The genes are TRBV5-1 and TRBJ2-2, with 9 nucleotides matching TRBD2. CDR3 coding DNA: TGCGCCAGCAGCGGCTGGAGGGCGCTAGCGGGGCCTGACACCGGGGAGCTGTTTTTT. Its protein is CASSGWRALAGPDTGELFF.